The rows below give T cell receptor beta chains drawn from one sample of a study of response to subunit inactivated influenza vaccine. Via MiXCR, TCRdb re-called the RT-PCR reads, giving one row per CDR3 protein. The repertoire includes about 570,000 distinct CDR3 sequences, approximately 10% of them detected once, and around 10% sits in the top ten. The sample also formed part of further work on T cells expressing NK-cell markers.

The material sequenced was PBMCs from blood, taken on the day of vaccination. The source is a man aged 45-65 years who received an inactivated influenza vaccine. The CDR3 runs from the conserved cysteine through the conserved F or W. A D gene is named only where the DNA matches it firmly. Clone size is given for some rows only: seen once, a few or many times, or a class if the clone is expanded.

J gene | D gene | V gene | clone size | CDR3 protein | CDR3 DNA
TRBJ2-7 | NA | TRBV5-1 | few | CASSEAGTTYEQYF | TGCGCCAGCAGCGAGGCCGGGACAACCTACGAGCAGTACTTC
TRBJ1-5 | NA | TRBV20-1 | NA | CSARGDKGSDSNQPQHF | TGCAGTGCTAGAGGGGATAAGGGCAGCGATAGCAATCAGCCCCAGCATTTT
TRBJ2-1 | TRBD1 | TRBV29-1 | NA | CSVTDRASYNEQFF | TGCAGCGTAACGGACAGGGCTTCCTACAATGAGCAGTTCTTC
TRBJ2-2 | NA | TRBV27 | few | CASSLQWGNTGELFF | TGTGCCAGCAGTTTACAGTGGGGGAACACCGGGGAGCTGTTTTTT
TRBJ1-2 | NA | TRBV6-1 | NA | CASRIGGVRGYTF | TGTGCCAGCAGAATCGGCGGTGTAAGGGGCTACACCTTC
TRBJ2-2 | NA | TRBV6-2/TRBV6-3 | NA | CAVTRLMTGELFF | TGTGCGGTCACTAGGCTGATGACCGGGGAGCTGTTTTTT
TRBJ2-7 | NA | TRBV28 | few | CASSLGLASTEQYF | TGTGCCAGCAGTTTGGGCCTAGCTTCGACCGAGCAGTACTTC
TRBJ1-2 | TRBD1 | TRBV27 | many | CASSLARQGTAGYTF | TGTGCCAGCAGTTTGGCCAGACAGGGGACGGCTGGCTACACCTTC
TRBJ1-5 | NA | TRBV19 | few | CASSNPENQPQHF | TGTGCCAGTAGTAATCCAGAGAATCAGCCCCAGCATTTT
TRBJ1-5 | TRBD1 | TRBV20-1 | few | CSANRQGTISNQPQHF | TGCAGTGCTAATCGACAGGGCACGATAAGCAATCAGCCCCAGCATTTT
TRBJ1-4 | NA | TRBV6-1 | few | CASKRRTAPSANEKLFF | TGTGCCAGCAAGAGGAGGACAGCCCCATCCGCTAATGAAAAACTGTTTTTT
TRBJ2-7 | NA | TRBV7-2 | few | CASSLHTGSLTYEQYF | TGTGCCAGCAGCCTGCATACAGGCTCCCTAACCTACGAGCAGTACTTC
TRBJ1-1 | NA | TRBV5-1 | NA | CASSLEGVRNTEAFF | TGCGCCAGCAGCTTGGAGGGGGTAAGGAACACTGAAGCTTTCTTT
TRBJ2-5 | NA | TRBV29-1 | NA | CSVDTGIIQYF | TGCAGCGTTGATACCGGGATAATCCAGTACTTC
TRBJ2-3 | NA | TRBV28 | NA | CASSHGRGTQYF | TGTGCCAGCAGCCACGGCAGAGGGACGCAGTATTTT
TRBJ2-1 | NA | TRBV29-1 | NA | CSVALWGDEQFF | TGCAGCGTCGCCCTTTGGGGCGATGAGCAGTTCTTC
TRBJ2-3 | TRBD2 | TRBV7-9 | NA | CASSYGGTVGTDTQYF | TGTGCCAGCAGCTACGGGGGGACCGTGGGCACAGATACGCAGTATTTT
TRBJ2-7 | NA | TRBV12-3/TRBV12-4 | few | CASSLSESYEQYF | TGTGCCAGCAGTTTATCGGAATCCTACGAGCAGTACTTC
TRBJ2-6 | TRBD2 | TRBV13 | few | CASSLERGGLTKGANVLTF | TGTGCCAGCAGCTTAGAGCGGGGGGGCCTGACGAAAGGGGCCAACGTCCTGACTTTC
TRBJ2-7 | NA | TRBV7-2 | NA | CASSLLVSNSYEQYF | TGTGCCAGCAGCTTATTAGTCAGCAACTCCTACGAGCAGTACTTC
TRBJ1-3 | NA | TRBV5-1 | few | CASSALTSFSGNTIYF | TGCGCCAGCAGCGCCTTGACCTCTTTCTCTGGAAACACCATATATTTT
TRBJ2-7 | NA | TRBV4-3 | NA | CASSQESSAPYEQYF | TGCGCCAGCAGCCAAGAGTCTAGCGCGCCCTACGAGCAGTACTTC
TRBJ1-4 | NA | TRBV20-1 | NA | CSARGTGKDEKLFF | TGCAGTGCTAGAGGCACCGGGAAGGATGAAAAACTGTTTTTT
TRBJ2-1 | TRBD2 | TRBV18 | NA | CASSPGTSGSRHNEQFF | TGTGCCAGCTCACCAGGGACTAGCGGGAGTCGACACAATGAGCAGTTCTTC
TRBJ2-1 | TRBD2 | TRBV27 | few | CASGVLAGGGNEQFF | TGTGCCAGCGGCGTATTAGCGGGAGGGGGGAATGAGCAGTTCTTC
TRBJ2-7 | NA | TRBV7-9 | NA | CASSGRGTYEQYF | TGTGCCAGCAGCGGACGGGGTACCTACGAGCAGTACTTC
TRBJ1-1 | NA | TRBV10-3 | NA | CAISERGGQMNTEAFF | TGTGCCATCAGTGAGCGTGGGGGGCAAATGAACACTGAAGCTTTCTTT